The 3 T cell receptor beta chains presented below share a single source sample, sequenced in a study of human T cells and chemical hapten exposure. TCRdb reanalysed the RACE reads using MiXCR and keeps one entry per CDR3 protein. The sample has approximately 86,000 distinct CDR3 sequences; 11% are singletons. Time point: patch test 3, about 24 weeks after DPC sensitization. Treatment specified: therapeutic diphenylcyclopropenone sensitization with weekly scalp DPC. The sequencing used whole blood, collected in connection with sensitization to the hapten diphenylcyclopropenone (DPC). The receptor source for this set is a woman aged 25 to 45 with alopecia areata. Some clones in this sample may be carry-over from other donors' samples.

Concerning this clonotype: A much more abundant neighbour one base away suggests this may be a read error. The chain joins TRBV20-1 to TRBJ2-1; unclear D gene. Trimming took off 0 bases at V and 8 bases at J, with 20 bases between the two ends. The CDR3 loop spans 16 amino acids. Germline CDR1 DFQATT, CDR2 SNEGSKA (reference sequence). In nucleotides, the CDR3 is TGCAGTGCTAGAGAAACTCCCAAGGATTTGATGGATGAGCAGTTCTTC. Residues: CSARETPKDLMDEQFF.

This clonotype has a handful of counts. CDR3 loop: CASSPGTQETQYF. The CDR3 DNA is TGTGCCAGCTCCCCCGGGACACAAGAGACCCAGTACTTC. This sequence joins TRBV18 and TRBJ2-5; perhaps TRBD1 as D (6 bases). The V gene's germline CDR1 is KGHSH and CDR2 LQKENI. The CDR3 runs 13 residues. V gave up 6 bases and J gave up 2 bases, with 10 bases separating them.

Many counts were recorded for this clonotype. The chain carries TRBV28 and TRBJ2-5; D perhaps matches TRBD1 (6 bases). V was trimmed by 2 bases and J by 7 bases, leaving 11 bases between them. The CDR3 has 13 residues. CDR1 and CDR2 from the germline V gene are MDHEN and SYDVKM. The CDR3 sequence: CASSLPLGGTQYF. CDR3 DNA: TGTGCCAGCAGTTTACCCTTAGGGGGGACCCAGTACTTC.